This T cell receptor beta chain was sequenced during a study of PD-1 blockade in classical Hodgkin lymphoma. At the level of the study: Patients were infused with nivolumab 3 mg/kg every 2 weeks. General study points: Why the repertoires differ is still unclear, perhaps disease activity or prior therapy. Those starting nivolumab under 1 year post-ASCT were excluded. Significant TCR diversity gains by C4D1 occurred in CD4+ but not CD8+ cells.

Clones were read by immunoSEQ multiplex PCR, and TCRdb kept only the in-frame ones, dropping some. Of approximately 61,000 clones listed, about 85% were seen once; the top ten hold roughly 8.7%. Remarks on this clone: Its antigen is unidentified.

Time point reported: cycle 4 day 1 (C4D1), after 6 weeks of nivolumab. Brentuximab vedotin exposure varied, and every patient relapsed after autologous stem cell transplantation. The CDR3 runs 14 residues. The germline CDR1 and CDR2 sequences are MNHEY and SVGAGI. V lost 7 bases, J lost 2 bases, and 14 bases lay in between. The clonotype was recovered from a human donor with classical Hodgkin lymphoma. The sequencing here drew on peripheral blood mononuclear cells (PBMCs), taken before the fourth cycle of nivolumab. J is TRBJ1-1 and V is TRBV6-5, with a weak D call TRBD1 (5 bases). The CDR3 reads CASKRQTLNTEAFF. CDR3 nucleotides: TGTGCCAGCAAAAGACAGACCCTAAACACTGAAGCTTTCTTT.